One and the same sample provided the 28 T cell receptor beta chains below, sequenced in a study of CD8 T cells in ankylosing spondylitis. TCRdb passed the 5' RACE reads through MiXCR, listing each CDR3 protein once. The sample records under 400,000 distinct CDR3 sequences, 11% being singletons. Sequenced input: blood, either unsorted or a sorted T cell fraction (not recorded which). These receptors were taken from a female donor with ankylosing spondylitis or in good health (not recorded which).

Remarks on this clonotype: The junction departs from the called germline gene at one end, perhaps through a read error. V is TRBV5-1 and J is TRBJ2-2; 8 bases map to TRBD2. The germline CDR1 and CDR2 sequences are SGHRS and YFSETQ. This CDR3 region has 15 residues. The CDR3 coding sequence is TGCACCAGCAGCTGGCTAGCGGGCAACACCGGGGAGCTGTTTTTT. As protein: CTSSWLAGNTGELFF. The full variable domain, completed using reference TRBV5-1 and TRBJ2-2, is KAGVTQTPRYLIKTRGQQVTLSCSPISGHRSVSWYQQTPGQGLQFLFEYFSETQRNKGNFPGRFSGRQFSNSRSEMNVSTLELGDSALYLCTSSWLAGNTGELFFGEGSRLTVL.

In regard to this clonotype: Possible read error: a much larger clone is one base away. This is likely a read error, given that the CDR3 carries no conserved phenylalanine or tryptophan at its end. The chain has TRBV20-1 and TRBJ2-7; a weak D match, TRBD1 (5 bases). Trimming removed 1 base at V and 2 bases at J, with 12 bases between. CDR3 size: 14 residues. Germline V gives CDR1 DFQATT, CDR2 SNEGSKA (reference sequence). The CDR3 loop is CSARGEAGTYEQYL. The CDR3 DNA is TGCAGTGCTAGAGGAGAGGCAGGGACCTACGAGCAGTACCTC.

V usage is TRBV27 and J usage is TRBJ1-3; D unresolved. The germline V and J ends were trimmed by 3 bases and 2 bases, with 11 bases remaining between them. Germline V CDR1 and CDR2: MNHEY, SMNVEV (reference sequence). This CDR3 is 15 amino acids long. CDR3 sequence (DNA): TGTGCCAGCAGTTTGTCCGGGGTCCCTGGAAACACCATATATTTT. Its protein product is CASSLSGVPGNTIYF.

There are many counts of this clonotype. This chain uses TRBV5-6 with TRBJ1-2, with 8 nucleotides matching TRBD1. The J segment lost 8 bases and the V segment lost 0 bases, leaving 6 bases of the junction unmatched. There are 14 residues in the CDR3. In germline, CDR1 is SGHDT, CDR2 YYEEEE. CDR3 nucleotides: TGTGCCAGCAGCTTGGCCGTGACAGGGGACGGCTACACCTTC. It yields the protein CASSLAVTGDGYTF. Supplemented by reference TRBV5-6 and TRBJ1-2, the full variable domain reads DAGVTQSPTHLIKTRGQQVTLRCSPKSGHDTVSWYQQALGQGPQFIFQYYEEEERQRGNFPDRFSGHQFPNYSSELNVNALLLGDSALYLCASSLAVTGDGYTFGSGTRLTVV.

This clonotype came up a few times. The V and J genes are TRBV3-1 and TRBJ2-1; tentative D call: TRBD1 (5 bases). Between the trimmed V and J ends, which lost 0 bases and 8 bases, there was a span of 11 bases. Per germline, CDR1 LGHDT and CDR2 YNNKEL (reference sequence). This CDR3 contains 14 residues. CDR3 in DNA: TGTGCCAGCAGCCAAGACAGGGTGAAAGATGAGCAGTTCTTC. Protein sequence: CASSQDRVKDEQFF.

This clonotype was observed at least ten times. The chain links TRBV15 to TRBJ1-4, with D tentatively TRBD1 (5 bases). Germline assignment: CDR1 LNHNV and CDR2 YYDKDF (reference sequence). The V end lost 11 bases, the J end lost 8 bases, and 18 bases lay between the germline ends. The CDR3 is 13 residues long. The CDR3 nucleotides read TGTGCCTCCTCAGGTGGCAGGGAGGAAAAACTGTTTTTT. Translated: CASSGGREEKLFF.

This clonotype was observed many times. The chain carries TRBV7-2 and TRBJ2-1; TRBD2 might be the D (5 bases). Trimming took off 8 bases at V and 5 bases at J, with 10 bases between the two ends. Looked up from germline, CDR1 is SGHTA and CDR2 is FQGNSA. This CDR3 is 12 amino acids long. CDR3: CASEGVNNEQFF. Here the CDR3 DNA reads TGTGCCAGCGAGGGCGTAAACAATGAGCAGTTCTTC.

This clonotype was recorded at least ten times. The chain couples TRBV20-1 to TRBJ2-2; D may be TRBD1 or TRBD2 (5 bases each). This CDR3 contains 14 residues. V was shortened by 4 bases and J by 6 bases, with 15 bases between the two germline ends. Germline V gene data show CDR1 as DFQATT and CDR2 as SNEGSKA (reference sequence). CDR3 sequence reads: CSATGVRGAGELFF. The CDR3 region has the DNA TGCAGTGCTACGGGCGTAAGGGGAGCCGGGGAGCTGTTTTTT.

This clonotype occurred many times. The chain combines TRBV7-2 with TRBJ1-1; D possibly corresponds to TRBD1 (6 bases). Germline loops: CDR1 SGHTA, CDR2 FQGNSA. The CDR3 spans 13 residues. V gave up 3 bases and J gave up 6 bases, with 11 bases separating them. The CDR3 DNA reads TGTGCCAGCAGCTTTAACAGGGTCCCTGAAGCTTTCTTT. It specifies CASSFNRVPEAFF.

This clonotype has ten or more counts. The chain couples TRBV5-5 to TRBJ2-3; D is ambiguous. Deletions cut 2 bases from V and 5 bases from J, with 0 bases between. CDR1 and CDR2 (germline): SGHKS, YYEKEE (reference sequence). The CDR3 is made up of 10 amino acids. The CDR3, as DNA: TGTGCCAGCAGCTTAGATACGCAGTATTTT. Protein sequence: CASSLDTQYF.

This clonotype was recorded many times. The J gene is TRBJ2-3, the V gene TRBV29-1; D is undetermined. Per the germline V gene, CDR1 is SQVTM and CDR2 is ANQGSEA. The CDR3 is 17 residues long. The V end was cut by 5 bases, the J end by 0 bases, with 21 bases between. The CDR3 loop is CSVRVRDWRSSTDTQYF. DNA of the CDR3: TGCAGCGTTCGGGTGCGCGACTGGCGTAGTAGCACAGATACGCAGTATTTT.

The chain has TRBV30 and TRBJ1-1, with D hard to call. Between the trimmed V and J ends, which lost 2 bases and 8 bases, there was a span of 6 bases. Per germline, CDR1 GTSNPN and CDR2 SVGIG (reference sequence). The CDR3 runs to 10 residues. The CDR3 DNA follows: TGTGCCTGGAGTTCTATAGAAGCTTTCTTT. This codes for CAWSSIEAFF.

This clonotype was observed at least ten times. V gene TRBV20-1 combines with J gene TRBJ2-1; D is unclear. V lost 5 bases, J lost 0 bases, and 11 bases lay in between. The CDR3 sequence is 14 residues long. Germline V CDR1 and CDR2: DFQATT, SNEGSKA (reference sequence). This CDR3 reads CSALGRASYNEQFF. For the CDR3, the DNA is TGCAGTGCTCTGGGCCGGGCCTCCTACAATGAGCAGTTCTTC.

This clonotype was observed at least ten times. In nucleotides, the CDR3 is TGCAGCGTTGCCGGGCCCCCTAAGGAGGCAGATACGCAGTATTTT. Residues: CSVAGPPKEADTQYF. The rearrangement joins TRBV29-1 to TRBJ2-3; the D gene is possibly TRBD2 (5 bases). CDR3 length: 15 residues. CDR1 is SQVTM, CDR2 ANQGSEA, per germline. Trimming shortened V by 4 bases and J by 4 bases, and 18 bases separated the two germline ends.

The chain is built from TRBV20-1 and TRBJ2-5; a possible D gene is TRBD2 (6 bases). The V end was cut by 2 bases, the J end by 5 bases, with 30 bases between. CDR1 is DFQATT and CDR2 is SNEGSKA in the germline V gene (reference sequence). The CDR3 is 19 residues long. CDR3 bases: TGCAGTGCTAGACCATTGGGGCCGCCGGGACTTCTCAAGGGGGAGACCCAGTACTTC. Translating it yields CSARPLGPPGLLKGETQYF.

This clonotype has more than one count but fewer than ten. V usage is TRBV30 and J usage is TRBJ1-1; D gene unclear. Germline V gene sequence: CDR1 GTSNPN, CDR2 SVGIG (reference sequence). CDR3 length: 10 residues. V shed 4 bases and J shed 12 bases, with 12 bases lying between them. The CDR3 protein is CAWTGVRTFF. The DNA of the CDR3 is TGTGCCTGGACAGGTGTTAGGACTTTCTTT. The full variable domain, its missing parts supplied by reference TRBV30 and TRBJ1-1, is SQTIHQWPATLVQPVGSPLSLECTVEGTSNPNLYWYRQAAGRGLQLLFYSVGIGQISSEVPQNLSASRPQDRQFILSSKKLLLSDSGFYLCAWTGVRTFFGQGTRLTVV.

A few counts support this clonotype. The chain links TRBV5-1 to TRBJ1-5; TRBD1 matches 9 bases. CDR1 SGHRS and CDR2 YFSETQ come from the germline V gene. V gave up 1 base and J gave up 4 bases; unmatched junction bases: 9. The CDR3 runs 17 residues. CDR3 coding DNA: TGCGCCAGCAGCTTGTACCCGGGACAGGGCCTAAATCAGCCCCAGCATTTT. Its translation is CASSLYPGQGLNQPQHF.

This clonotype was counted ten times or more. This CDR3 is CASSRTGVEYEQYF. CDR3 nucleotides: TGTGCCAGCAGCCGGACAGGGGTAGAGTACGAGCAGTACTTC. This chain uses TRBV5-5 with TRBJ2-7, with TRBD1 matching 9 bases. CDR1 and CDR2 (germline): SGHKS, YYEKEE (reference sequence). This CDR3 spans 14 amino acids. After removal of 4 bases from V and 4 bases from J, the junction contained 6 bases not matched to a gene.

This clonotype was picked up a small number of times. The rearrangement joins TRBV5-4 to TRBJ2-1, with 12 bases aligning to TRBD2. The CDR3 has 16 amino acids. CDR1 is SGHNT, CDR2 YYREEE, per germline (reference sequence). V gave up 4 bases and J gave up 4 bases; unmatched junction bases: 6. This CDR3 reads CASSPSGGAGYNEQFF. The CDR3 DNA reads TGTGCCAGCAGCCCTAGCGGGGGGGCCGGATACAATGAGCAGTTCTTC.

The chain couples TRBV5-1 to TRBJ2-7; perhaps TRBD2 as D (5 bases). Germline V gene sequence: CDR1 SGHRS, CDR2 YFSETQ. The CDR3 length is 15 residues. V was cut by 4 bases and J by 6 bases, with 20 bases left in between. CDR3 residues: CASSEVVQSAGEQYF. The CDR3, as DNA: TGCGCCAGCAGCGAAGTCGTACAATCCGCGGGCGAGCAGTACTTC. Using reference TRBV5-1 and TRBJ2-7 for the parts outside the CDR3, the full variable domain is KAGVTQTPRYLIKTRGQQVTLSCSPISGHRSVSWYQQTPGQGLQFLFEYFSETQRNKGNFPGRFSGRQFSNSRSEMNVSTLELGDSALYLCASSEVVQSAGEQYFGPGTRLTVT.

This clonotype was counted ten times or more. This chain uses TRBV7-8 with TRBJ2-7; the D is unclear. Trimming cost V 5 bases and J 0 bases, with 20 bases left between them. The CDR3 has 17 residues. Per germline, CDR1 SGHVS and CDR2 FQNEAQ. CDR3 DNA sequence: TGTGCCAGCAGCCAAATAAAAGGGCCGCGCAGCTCCTACGAGCAGTACTTC. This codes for CASSQIKGPRSSYEQYF.

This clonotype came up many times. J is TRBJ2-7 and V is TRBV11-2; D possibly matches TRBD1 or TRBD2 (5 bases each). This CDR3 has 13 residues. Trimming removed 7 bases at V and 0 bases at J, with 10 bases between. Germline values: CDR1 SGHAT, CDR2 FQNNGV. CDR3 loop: CASTLGASYEQYF. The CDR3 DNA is TGTGCCAGCACCCTCGGGGCCTCCTACGAGCAGTACTTC. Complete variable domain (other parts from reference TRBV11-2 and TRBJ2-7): EAGVAQSPRYKIIEKRQSVAFWCNPISGHATLYWYQQILGQGPKLLIQFQNNGVVDDSQLPKDRFSAERLKGVDSTLKIQPAKLEDSAVYLCASTLGASYEQYFGPGTRLTVT.

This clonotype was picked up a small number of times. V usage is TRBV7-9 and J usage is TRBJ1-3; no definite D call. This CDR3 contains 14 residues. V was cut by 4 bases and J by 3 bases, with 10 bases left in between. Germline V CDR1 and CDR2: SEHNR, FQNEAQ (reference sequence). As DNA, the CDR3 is TGTGCCAGCAGCTATGACACAATTGGAAACACCATATATTTT. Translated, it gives CASSYDTIGNTIYF.

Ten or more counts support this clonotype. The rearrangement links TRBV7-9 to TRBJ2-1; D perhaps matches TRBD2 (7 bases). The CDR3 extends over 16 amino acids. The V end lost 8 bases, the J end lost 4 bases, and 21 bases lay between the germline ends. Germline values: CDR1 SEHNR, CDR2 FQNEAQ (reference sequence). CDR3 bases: TGTGCCAGCCACCCGGGGGGCGGACACTCTTACAATGAGCAGTTCTTC. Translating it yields CASHPGGGHSYNEQFF.

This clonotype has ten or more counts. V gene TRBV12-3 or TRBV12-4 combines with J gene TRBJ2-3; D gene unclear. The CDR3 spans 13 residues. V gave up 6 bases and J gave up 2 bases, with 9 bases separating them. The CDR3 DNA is TGTGCCAGCAGCCCTGGGAACACAGATACGCAGTATTTT. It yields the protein CASSPGNTDTQYF.

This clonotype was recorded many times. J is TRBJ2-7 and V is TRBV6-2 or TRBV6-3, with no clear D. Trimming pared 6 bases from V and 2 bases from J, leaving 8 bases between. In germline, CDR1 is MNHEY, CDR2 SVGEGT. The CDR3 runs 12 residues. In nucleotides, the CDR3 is TGTGCCAGCAGCCAAGGGACCTACGAGCAGTACTTC. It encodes CASSQGTYEQYF.

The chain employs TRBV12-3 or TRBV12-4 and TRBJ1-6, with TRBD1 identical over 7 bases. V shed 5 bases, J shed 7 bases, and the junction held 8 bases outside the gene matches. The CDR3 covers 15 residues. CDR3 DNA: TGTGCCAGCAGTCTACAGGGGAGTGGGAATTCACCCCTCCACTTT. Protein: CASSLQGSGNSPLHF.

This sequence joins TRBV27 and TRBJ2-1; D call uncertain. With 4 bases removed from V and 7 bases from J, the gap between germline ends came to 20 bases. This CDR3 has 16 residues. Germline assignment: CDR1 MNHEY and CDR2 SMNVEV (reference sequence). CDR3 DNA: TGTGCCAGCAGTTCCCCCTCGACGAGTAGGTTTAATGAGCAGTTCTTC. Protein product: CASSSPSTSRFNEQFF.